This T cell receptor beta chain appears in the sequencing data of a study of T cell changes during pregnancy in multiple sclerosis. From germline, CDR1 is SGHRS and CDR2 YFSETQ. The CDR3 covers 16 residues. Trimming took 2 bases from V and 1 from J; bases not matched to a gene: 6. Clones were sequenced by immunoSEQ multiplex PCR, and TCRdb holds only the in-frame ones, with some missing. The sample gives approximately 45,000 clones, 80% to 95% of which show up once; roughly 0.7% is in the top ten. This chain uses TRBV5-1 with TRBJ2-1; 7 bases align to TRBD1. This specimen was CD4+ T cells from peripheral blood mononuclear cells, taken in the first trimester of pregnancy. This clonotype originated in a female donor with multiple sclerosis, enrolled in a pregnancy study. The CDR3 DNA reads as TGCGCCAGCAGCTTAAACACAGGGGTATCCTACAATGAGCAGTTCTTC. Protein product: CASSLNTGVSYNEQFF. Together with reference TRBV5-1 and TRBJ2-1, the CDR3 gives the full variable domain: KAGVTQTPRYLIKTRGQQVTLSCSPISGHRSVSWYQQTPGQGLQFLFEYFSETQRNKGNFPGRFSGRQFSNSRSEMNVSTLELGDSALYLCASSLNTGVSYNEQFFGPGTRLTVL.